This record covers a single T cell receptor beta chain. What it binds is unknown. V was pared by 0 bases and J by 4 bases, with 15 bases between. The CDR3 has 16 amino acids. Germline-derived CDR1 and CDR2 are MNHEY and SVGAGI. The data were obtained in a study of radiation and T cells in renal cell carcinoma. Study-level points and caveats: Without pretreatment biopsies, baseline tumor clonotype presence was undetermined. Top tumor clonotypes rose in blood 2 weeks post-radiation, then contracted.

As for time point: blood 2 weeks post-SBRT. Specified treatment: 15 Gy SBRT to primary tumor, nephrectomy 4 weeks later. Blood was sampled at baseline, 2 weeks and 4 weeks after SBRT. Produced via immunoSEQ multiplex PCR; TCRdb's table is partial and in-frame only. Of about 130,000 clones listed, 70% to 90% were seen once; the top ten hold 5.8%. This sample comprised blood, obtained from a patient whose treatment included radiotherapy and nephrectomy. The sequence derives from a woman in her sixties or seventies with renal cell carcinoma. The V gene is TRBV6-5, the J gene TRBJ1-1; TRBD1 is a possible D gene (6 bases). The CDR3 is CASSYSPGARGTEAFF. CDR3 nucleotide sequence: TGTGCCAGCAGTTACTCGCCGGGGGCGCGGGGCACTGAAGCTTTCTTT.